A single sample is the source of the 24 T cell receptor beta chains below, sequenced in a study of cytomegalovirus exposure and HLA in healthy donors. With 60 Vbeta and 13 Jbeta primers, the PCR was carried out. Sequencing was performed with immunoSEQ multiplex PCR; in TCRdb, only in-frame clones are kept and a portion is missing. Among over 65,000 clones listed, approximately 75% were seen once. The sample consisted of PBMCs. Receptor source: a man aged 60 to 75 in good health and CMV-seropositive.

The V and J genes are TRBV19 and TRBJ2-7; 10 positions agree with TRBD1. The CDR3 spans 15 residues. Trimming took 3 bases from V and 3 from J; bases not matched to a gene: 5. Germline CDR1 is LNHDA and CDR2 is SQIVND (reference sequence). In DNA, the CDR3 is TGTGCCAGTAGTATGACAGGGGGCTCCATCTACGAGCAGTACTTC. It encodes CASSMTGGSIYEQYF.

This chain joins TRBV4-1 and TRBJ1-6, with 9 bases identical to TRBD1. The germline V gene has CDR1 MGHRA and CDR2 YSYEKL. CDR3 size: 15 residues. Germline trimming cut 4 bases from V and 7 bases from J; bases unmatched to any gene: 5. CDR3 loop: CASSLAGTGNSPLHF. The CDR3 DNA sequence: TGCGCCAGCAGCCTTGCCGGGACAGGGAATTCACCCCTCCACTTT.

V gene TRBV21-1 combines with J gene TRBJ2-1; the table names TRBD2, a call not compared with the DNA. TRBV21-1 is listed as a pseudogene. CDR3 size: 18 residues. The CDR3 is CASISVIDGPAEYNEQFF. CDR3 nucleotide sequence: TGTGCCAGCATATCGGTGATCGACGGCCCCGCGGAGTACAATGAGCAGTTCTTC.

This clone was counted once. The chain links TRBV2 to TRBJ2-2, with 7 bases aligning to TRBD1. The CDR3 spans 15 residues. V dropped 6 bases and J dropped 6; count of bases not matched to a gene: 10. Germline CDR1 is SNHLY and CDR2 is FYNNEI. The CDR3 DNA is TGTGCCAGCAGGGAACAGGGGATGGGGGCCGGGGAGCTGTTTTTT. It encodes CASREQGMGAGELFF.

This chain connects TRBV5-1 to TRBJ2-2, with D possibly matching TRBD1 (6 bases). Trimming took 3 bases from V and 4 from J, leaving 13 bases between them. The CDR3 length is 15 residues. CDR1 and CDR2 from the germline V gene are SGHRS and YFSETQ. The CDR3 DNA sequence: TGCGCCAGCAGCTCCGGGACAAGCCTCACCGGGGAGCTGTTTTTT. Its translation: CASSSGTSLTGELFF.

This clone was counted a single time. The chain couples TRBV9 to TRBJ2-2; tentative D call: TRBD2 (5 bases). The germline V gene has CDR1 SGDLS and CDR2 YYNGEE. The CDR3 length is 14 residues. Trimming cost V 5 bases and J 0 bases, with 8 bases left between them. The CDR3 DNA is TGTGCCAGCAGAGGAGCGGCGAACACCGGGGAGCTGTTTTTT. Translation: CASRGAANTGELFF.

A single count supports this clone. This rearrangement joins TRBV4-1 to TRBJ1-1; 7 bases agree with TRBD1. The CDR3 runs 13 residues. Trimming cost V 0 bases and J 7 bases; bases outside gene matches: 2. Germline CDR1 is MGHRA and CDR2 is YSYEKL. CDR3 in amino acids: CASSQEGTDEAFF. CDR3 sequence (DNA): TGCGCCAGCAGCCAAGAGGGGACAGATGAAGCTTTCTTT.

J is TRBJ2-7 and V is TRBV5-6; 8 bases align to TRBD2. The CDR3 contains 15 residues. Germline V gene lookup returns CDR1 SGHDT and CDR2 YYEEEE. With V trimmed by 0 bases and J by 5 bases, 7 bases remained unmatched. CDR3 DNA: TGTGCCAGCAGCTTGGTGGCGGGGGGTAAGAACGAGCAGTACTTC. Amino acid sequence: CASSLVAGGKNEQYF.

The chain carries TRBV5-1 and TRBJ1-6; TRBD1 aligns across 11 bases. The J segment lost 9 bases and the V segment lost 0 bases, leaving 5 bases of the junction unmatched. Germline CDR1 is SGHRS and CDR2 is YFSETQ. The CDR3 totals 16 residues. The CDR3 loop is CASSLGGQGAISPLHF. In nucleotides, the CDR3 is TGCGCCAGCAGCTTGGGCGGACAGGGGGCTATTTCACCCCTCCACTTT. The whole variable domain, remainder taken from reference TRBV5-1 and TRBJ1-6, is KAGVTQTPRYLIKTRGQQVTLSCSPISGHRSVSWYQQTPGQGLQFLFEYFSETQRNKGNFPGRFSGRQFSNSRSEMNVSTLELGDSALYLCASSLGGQGAISPLHFGNGTRLTVT.

The chain joins TRBV6-1 to TRBJ1-1, with TRBD1 as a possible D gene (5 bases). Trimming removed 7 bases from V and 0 bases from J, with 6 bases in between. This CDR3 has 12 amino acids. The germline CDR1 and CDR2 sequences are MNHNS and SASEGT. This CDR3 is CASTGMNTEAFF. CDR3 in DNA: TGTGCCAGCACAGGGATGAACACTGAAGCTTTCTTT.

This clone appeared once. The chain has TRBV29-1 and TRBJ2-7; 8 bases agree with TRBD1. CDR3 length equals 15 residues. Germline lookup yields CDR1 SQVTM and CDR2 ANQGSEA. The J segment lost 5 bases and the V segment lost 6 bases, leaving 15 bases of the junction unmatched. The DNA of the CDR3 is TGCAGCGTAACTACGACAGGGGCGAAAAAAGACGAGCAGTACTTC. It yields the protein CSVTTTGAKKDEQYF.

This chain connects TRBV6-1 to TRBJ1-1, with TRBD1 identical over 9 bases. Germline-derived CDR1 and CDR2 are MNHNS and SASEGT. The J segment lost 5 bases and the V segment lost 4 bases, leaving 5 bases of the junction unmatched. The CDR3 extends over 14 amino acids. This chain's CDR3 is CASSARDRVTEAFF. The CDR3 coding sequence is TGTGCCAGCAGTGCCAGGGACAGGGTAACTGAAGCTTTCTTT.

The chain carries TRBV2 and TRBJ1-1; 7 bases match TRBD1. CDR1 and CDR2 from the germline V gene are SNHLY and FYNNEI. The CDR3 is 11 amino acids. Trimming cost V 4 bases and J 11 bases; bases outside gene matches: 4. The CDR3 here is CASSVTGRAFF. The CDR3 nucleotides are TGTGCCAGCAGTGTGACAGGGAGGGCTTTCTTT.

The chain is built from TRBV7-6 and TRBJ2-7; D gene unclear. Germline V gives CDR1 SGHVS, CDR2 FNYEAQ. V was pared by 0 bases and J by 3 bases, with 9 bases between. The CDR3 consists of 14 residues. CDR3 coding DNA: TGTGCCAGCAGCTTAGCAAGGTCGGGCTACGAGCAGTACTTC. This encodes CASSLARSGYEQYF.

This clone showed up just a few times. This chain links TRBV5-4 with TRBJ2-3, with TRBD2 identical over 9 bases. Germline loops: CDR1 SGHNT, CDR2 YYREEE (reference sequence). Unmatched junction bases numbered 9, after V lost 4 bases and J lost 12 bases. The CDR3 consists of 13 residues. The chain's CDR3 is CASSIGTSILQYF. Written as DNA, the CDR3 is TGTGCCAGCAGCATAGGGACTAGCATCCTCCAGTATTTT.

The chain links TRBV29-1 to TRBJ2-1; 10 bases map to TRBD2. This CDR3 has 12 amino acids. CDR1 SQVTM and CDR2 ANQGSEA come from the germline V gene. The CDR3 sequence: CGSGRGNNEQFF. In DNA form, the CDR3 reads TGCGGAAGCGGGAGGGGGAACAATGAGCAGTTCTTC.

V is TRBV19 and J is TRBJ1-5, with D perhaps matching TRBD1 (5 bases). Looked up from germline, CDR1 is LNHDA and CDR2 is SQIVND (reference sequence). The CDR3 totals 13 residues. Trimming stripped 7 bases from V and 2 bases from J, with 9 bases between. CDR3 sequence (DNA): TGTGCCAGTAATGACAGAGGCAATCAGCCCCAGCATTTT. Its protein is CASNDRGNQPQHF.

In its sample, this clone was seen once. The chain joins TRBV6-5 to TRBJ2-1; D possibly corresponds to TRBD2 (6 bases). V dropped 7 bases and J dropped 3 bases, with 16 bases sitting between them. CDR1 is MNHEY and CDR2 is SVGAGI in the germline V gene. The CDR3 has 15 residues. The DNA of the CDR3 is TGTGCCAGCAAAGAAGGAGGGGCTAGCTACAATGAGCAGTTCTTC. Protein: CASKEGGASYNEQFF.

This rearrangement joins TRBV6-5 to TRBJ1-6; perhaps TRBD1 as D (6 bases). Trimming cost V 3 bases and J 8 bases, with 14 bases left between them. Germline lookup yields CDR1 MNHEY and CDR2 SVGAGI. The CDR3 runs 15 residues. CDR3 region: CASSYSGQSYSPLHF. In DNA form, the CDR3 reads TGTGCCAGCAGTTATTCCGGACAGAGCTATTCACCCCTCCACTTT.

This chain uses TRBV6-5 with TRBJ2-7; a weak D match, TRBD2 (6 bases). The CDR3 has 12 amino acids. Trimming shortened V by 7 bases and J by 4 bases, and 11 bases separated the two germline ends. Germline V gene lookup returns CDR1 MNHEY and CDR2 SVGAGI. CDR3 residues: CASTEGLYEQYF. The CDR3 DNA reads as TGTGCCAGCACGGAGGGCCTGTACGAGCAGTACTTC.

The rearrangement links TRBV6-5 to TRBJ2-1; 13 nucleotides match TRBD2. Trimming cost V 0 bases and J 4 bases; bases outside gene matches: 0. Germline V CDR1 and CDR2: MNHEY, SVGAGI. The CDR3 spans 16 residues. The CDR3 protein is CASSYSGLAGYNEQFF. The CDR3 DNA is TGTGCCAGCAGTTACTCGGGACTAGCGGGGTACAATGAGCAGTTCTTC.

The chain is built from TRBV10-2 and TRBJ2-5; a weak D match, TRBD2 (5 bases). Trimming pared 2 bases from V and 5 bases from J, leaving 21 bases between. The CDR3 extends over 17 amino acids. The V gene's germline CDR1 is WSHSY and CDR2 SAAADI. Written as DNA, the CDR3 is TGCGCCAGCAGTGAGAGCGGTTGGGTTACCACCAGGGAGACCCAGTACTTC. Its protein product is CASSESGWVTTRETQYF.

The chain employs TRBV14 and TRBJ2-1; TRBD2 aligns across 14 bases. Trimming at V came to 3 bases and at J to 6 bases, leaving 7 bases not matched to a gene. The germline V gene has CDR1 SGHDN and CDR2 FVKESK. This CDR3 region has 17 residues. The CDR3 DNA follows: TGTGCCAGCAGCCAGGGGACCGGGACTAGCGGGGGCAATGAGCAGTTCTTC. Protein: CASSQGTGTSGGNEQFF.

This rearrangement joins TRBV5-1 to TRBJ1-3; 9 bases are shared with TRBD1. The V segment lost 7 bases and the J segment 3 bases; nucleotides outside the gene matches: 8. The germline V gene encodes CDR1 SGHRS and CDR2 YFSETQ. The CDR3 covers 15 residues. The CDR3 here is CASSFDRGYGNTIYF. As DNA, the CDR3 is TGCGCCAGCTCTTTCGACAGGGGGTATGGAAACACCATATATTTT.